This passage covers 15 T cell receptor beta chains from one sample sequenced in a study of blood T cell repertoires in COVID-19. The protocol was immunoSEQ multiplex PCR, while the TCRdb copy is restricted to in-frame clones and leaves out a portion. The sample has 95,000 to 110,000 clones, approximately 84% seen once; the top ten hold about 4%. Sequenced input: peripheral blood. These receptor sequences come from a human donor in a cohort sampled during active COVID-19.

The genes are TRBV7-9 and TRBJ2-5; 9 positions agree with TRBD2. Germline V gene lookup returns CDR1 SEHNR and CDR2 FQNEAQ (reference sequence). This CDR3 comprises 12 residues. With 6 bases clipped from V and 7 bases from J, the junction kept 3 bases outside the gene matches. The CDR3 region is CASRTLAGTQYF. The CDR3 DNA follows: TGTGCCAGCAGGACACTAGCGGGGACCCAGTACTTC.

This chain connects TRBV7-3 to TRBJ1-5, with no clear D. Trimming cost V 5 bases and J 4 bases, with 12 bases left between them. CDR3 size: 14 residues. Germline V gene sequence: CDR1 SGHTA, CDR2 FQGTGA. The CDR3 is CASSLNGRNQPQHF. DNA for the CDR3: TGTGCCAGCAGCCTCAACGGCAGGAATCAGCCCCAGCATTTT. Based on the CDR3 plus reference TRBV7-3 and TRBJ1-5, the full variable domain is GAGVSQTPSNKVTEKGKYVELRCDPISGHTALYWYRQSLGQGPEFLIYFQGTGAADDSGLPNDRFFAVRPEGSVSTLKIQRTERGDSAVYLCASSLNGRNQPQHFGDGTRLSIL.

The chain recombines TRBV28 with TRBJ1-3; 7 bases match TRBD1. This CDR3 is built from 16 residues. Germline lookup yields CDR1 MDHEN and CDR2 SYDVKM. V shed 4 bases and J 0 bases; nucleotides not matched to a gene: 6. The CDR3 sequence: CASSSGQDLSGNTIYF. The CDR3 DNA sequence: TGTGCCAGCAGTTCCGGACAGGATCTCTCTGGAAACACCATATATTTT.

The chain uses TRBV18 and TRBJ2-7; 8 bases map to TRBD2. This CDR3 has 13 amino acids. Germline loops: CDR1 KGHSH, CDR2 LQKENI. V lost 1 base, J lost 7 bases, and 3 bases stayed unmatched. The CDR3 DNA sequence: TGTGCCAGCTCACCACGCGGGGGGCAAGAGCAGTACGTC. Protein sequence: CASSPRGGQEQYV.

This clone occurred once. V and J are TRBV7-9 and TRBJ1-1, with D maybe TRBD1 (5 bases). In germline, CDR1 is SEHNR, CDR2 FQNEAQ (reference sequence). V was clipped by 3 bases and J by 0 bases, with 11 bases between them. The CDR3 extends over 15 amino acids. CDR3 sequence (DNA): TGTGCCAGCAGCTTGCAGGGAGGGGTGAACACTGAAGCTTTCTTT. The encoded protein is CASSLQGGVNTEAFF. Full variable domain (remainder filled in from reference TRBV7-9 and TRBJ1-1): DTGVSQNPRHKITKRGQNVTFRCDPISEHNRLYWYRQTLGQGPEFLTYFQNEAQLEKSRLLSDRFSAERPKGSFSTLEIQRTEQGDSAMYLCASSLQGGVNTEAFFGQGTRLTVV.

The chain couples TRBV29-1 to TRBJ2-5; 7 nucleotides match TRBD2. Germline CDR1 SQVTM, CDR2 ANQGSEA. The CDR3 runs to 13 residues. V trimming: 6 bases; J trimming: 4 bases; junction bases outside the gene matches: 8. The CDR3 region has the DNA TGCAGCGTCCCCAAGTGGGGGGGAGAGACCCAGTACTTC. Its translation: CSVPKWGGETQYF.

The chain combines TRBV7-2 with TRBJ2-7, with 12 positions matching TRBD1. The V gene end was trimmed by 4 bases and the J gene end by 4 bases; junction bases not matched to a gene: 5. Germline V gene data show CDR1 as SGHTA and CDR2 as FQGNSA. The CDR3 is made up of 15 amino acids. The CDR3 loop reads CASSYGTGGAYEQYV. Written as DNA, the CDR3 is TGTGCCAGCAGCTACGGGACAGGGGGCGCGTACGAGCAGTACGTC.

V usage is TRBV29-1 and J usage is TRBJ2-1, with D hard to call. Germline CDR1 reads SQVTM; CDR2 reads ANQGSEA. The CDR3 is 12 amino acids. V dropped 5 bases and J dropped 8 bases, with 13 bases sitting between them. CDR3 residues: CSVQTEFYEQFF. The CDR3 nucleotides read TGCAGCGTTCAAACGGAGTTTTATGAGCAGTTCTTC.

The chain recombines TRBV2 with TRBJ1-5; maybe TRBD1 (5 bases). Trimming stripped 4 bases from V and 0 bases from J, with 10 bases between. The germline V gene has CDR1 SNHLY and CDR2 FYNNEI. The CDR3 loop spans 15 amino acids. Here the CDR3 reads CASSGGLSSNQPQHF. In nucleotides, the CDR3 is TGTGCCAGCAGTGGGGGACTGAGTAGCAATCAGCCCCAGCATTTT.

The chain has TRBV9 and TRBJ1-6; TRBD1 is a possible D gene (5 bases). The CDR3 totals 14 residues. Deletions cut 0 bases from V and 6 bases from J, with 7 bases between. Germline CDR1 is SGDLS and CDR2 is YYNGEE. The CDR3 loop reads CASSVAQANSPLHF. The CDR3 coding sequence is TGTGCCAGCAGCGTAGCACAGGCTAATTCACCCCTCCACTTT.

The chain couples TRBV10-3 to TRBJ1-1, with D tentatively TRBD1 (5 bases). V lost 5 bases and J 0 bases, leaving 13 bases between the germline ends. CDR1 is ENHRY, CDR2 SYGVKD, per germline. The CDR3 runs to 15 residues. CDR3 sequence (DNA): TGTGCCATCAGTCGACAGAGAACCATGAACACTGAAGCTTTCTTT. Its translation: CAISRQRTMNTEAFF.

The chain joins TRBV11-2 to TRBJ2-2, with D unclear. The ends were cut back, 6 bases at V and 4 bases at J, with 18 bases in the middle. Germline CDR1 and CDR2: SGHAT and FQNNGV. This CDR3 contains 16 residues. The CDR3 is CASSRLGSLGTGELFF. Here the CDR3 DNA reads TGTGCCAGCAGTCGTCTCGGGTCCCTCGGCACCGGGGAGCTGTTTTTT.

Here the CDR3 DNA reads TGTGCCAGCAGCCAAGGACTAGTCTCAGATACGCAGTATTTT. Protein sequence: CASSQGLVSDTQYF. J is TRBJ2-3 and V is TRBV3-1 (or the pseudogene TRBV3-2), with a weak D call TRBD2 (6 bases). CDR1 and CDR2 from the germline V gene are LGHDT and YNNKEL (reference sequence). The germline V and J ends were trimmed by 1 base and 4 bases, with 9 bases remaining between them. CDR3 length: 14 amino acids.

The V gene is TRBV3-1 (or the pseudogene TRBV3-2), the J gene TRBJ2-3; 10 bases fit TRBD2. The CDR3 loop spans 18 amino acids. From germline, CDR1 is LGHDT and CDR2 YNNKEL (reference sequence). Trimming cost V 4 bases and J 4 bases; bases outside gene matches: 14. The CDR3 loop is CASSPRTSGTKRADTQYF. In nucleotides, the CDR3 is TGTGCCAGCAGCCCCCGGACTAGCGGAACCAAGAGGGCAGATACGCAGTATTTT.

V usage is TRBV9 and J usage is TRBJ2-1; D unresolved. CDR3 length equals 12 residues. V lost 4 bases, J lost 7 bases, and 9 bases lay in between. Germline loops: CDR1 SGDLS, CDR2 YYNGEE. Here the CDR3 DNA reads TGTGCCAGCAGCTCCTTTTTGAATGAGCAGTTCTTC. It specifies CASSSFLNEQFF.